A selection of T cell receptor beta chains follows, all from one sample in a study of OX40 agonist ivuxolimab in advanced cancers. Using immunoSEQ multiplex PCR, the repertoire was profiled, and TCRdb retains in-frame clones only, with some absent. Of 94,000 or so clones listed, 84% were seen once; the top ten hold 1% to 1.3%. The sample consisted of CD4+ or CD8+ T cells sorted from blood, taken in a trial of the OX40 agonist ivuxolimab. The receptor source for this set is an adult with an advanced solid tumor such as melanoma, head and neck, liver or kidney cancer. CDR3s include the opening cysteine and the closing phenylalanine or tryptophan. The D gene is left open where the match is weak. Clone sizes are given selectively: once, few, many, or a class where the clone is expanded.

cdr3_length | j_call | clone_size | v_call | d_call | cdr3_aa | cdr3_nt
14 | TRBJ2-7 | . | TRBV11-2 | TRBD1 | CASSPDRVLYEQYF | TGTGCCAGCAGCCCTGACAGGGTTCTGTACGAGCAGTACTTC
12 | TRBJ1-6 | . | TRBV9 | . | CASSSSGGTLHF | TGTGCCAGCAGCTCATCAGGTGGAACCCTCCACTTT
13 | TRBJ1-1 | once | TRBV10-1 | TRBD1 | CASSEVTGGLAFF | TGCGCCAGCAGTGAGGTTACAGGGGGGTTGGCTTTCTTT
16 | TRBJ2-1 | . | TRBV4-3 | TRBD1 | CASSQDLGGYYNEQFF | TGCGCCAGCAGCCAGGATTTAGGGGGCTACTACAATGAGCAGTTCTTC
15 | TRBJ2-2 | once | TRBV6-1 | TRBD2 | CASSGGLVGTGELFF | TGTGCCAGCAGTGGGGGACTAGTGGGCACCGGGGAGCTGTTTTTT
15 | TRBJ2-1 | once | TRBV28 | . | CASRKTGGPYNEQFF | TGTGCCAGCAGGAAGACAGGTGGCCCCTACAATGAGCAGTTCTTC
11 | TRBJ1-4 | . | TRBV29-1 | . | CSVLGAEKLFF | TGCAGCGTCCTGGGGGCCGAAAAACTGTTTTTT
14 | TRBJ1-3 | . | TRBV7-9 | . | CASSSAGSGNTIYF | TGTGCCAGCAGCTCCGCCGGCTCTGGAAACACCATATATTTT
15 | TRBJ1-1 | . | TRBV18 | TRBD1 | CASSRADRVDTEAFF | TGTGCCAGCTCGCGGGCCGACAGGGTGGATACTGAAGCTTTCTTT
13 | TRBJ1-1 | . | TRBV7-3 | . | CASSRQENTEAFF | TGTGCCAGCAGCAGACAGGAGAACACTGAAGCTTTCTTT
15 | TRBJ1-5 | . | TRBV6-5 | . | CASTKDGYSNQPQHF | TGTGCCAGCACCAAGGACGGATATAGCAATCAGCCCCAGCATTTT
15 | TRBJ1-5 | once | TRBV9 | . | CASSTTSGLNQPQHF | TGTGCCAGCAGCACGACCTCGGGACTCAATCAGCCCCAGCATTTT
16 | TRBJ2-3 | once | TRBV9 | TRBD2 | CASSAIAGGAIYTQYF | TGTGCCAGCAGCGCCATAGCGGGGGGAGCAATTTATACGCAGTATTTT
15 | TRBJ2-1 | . | TRBV7-3 | TRBD2 | CASRQTSGGSDEQFF | TGTGCCAGCAGACAAACTAGCGGAGGGTCGGATGAGCAGTTCTTC
15 | TRBJ1-2 | . | TRBV4-2 | . | CASSQVGGGLRGYTF | TGTGCCAGCAGCCAGGTCGGGGGGGGACTACGCGGCTACACCTTC
13 | TRBJ2-2 | . | TRBV9 | . | CASSVDEGGELFF | TGTGCCAGCAGCGTAGACGAGGGCGGGGAGCTGTTTTTT
16 | TRBJ2-3 | once | TRBV5-4 | . | CASSLGSGFSTDTQYF | TGTGCCAGCAGCTTGGGTTCAGGCTTTAGCACAGATACGCAGTATTTT
15 | TRBJ2-3 | once | TRBV6-6 | TRBD1 | CASRGGQGALDTQYF | TGTGCCAGCAGGGGGGGACAGGGGGCGCTTGATACGCAGTATTTT
13 | TRBJ1-5 | few | TRBV10-3 | . | CAISEGADQPQHF | TGTGCCATCAGTGAAGGGGCGGATCAGCCCCAGCATTTT
15 | TRBJ1-6 | . | TRBV7-9 | TRBD1 | CASSLGTGLNSPLHF | TGTGCCAGCAGCTTAGGGACAGGGCTAAATTCACCCCTCCACTTT
14 | TRBJ2-2 | . | TRBV30 | TRBD2 | CAWSLSGGVGELFF | TGTGCCTGGAGTCTTAGCGGGGGGGTCGGGGAGCTGTTTTTT
15 | TRBJ2-7 | once | TRBV4-3 | . | CASSRTEGAVYEQYF | TGCGCCAGCAGCCGAACGGAAGGGGCCGTCTACGAGCAGTACTTC
15 | TRBJ2-5 | . | TRBV11-1 | TRBD2 | CASSWGLAGEETQYF | TGTGCCAGCAGCTGGGGACTAGCGGGGGAAGAGACCCAGTACTTC
12 | TRBJ2-3 | . | TRBV5-6 | . | CASSWGTDTQYF | TGTGCCAGCAGCTGGGGGACAGATACGCAGTATTTT
14 | TRBJ2-7 | . | TRBV6-5 | . | CASSTRQFSYEQYF | TGTGCCAGCAGTACCCGACAGTTCTCCTACGAGCAGTACTTC
14 | TRBJ1-2 | . | TRBV6-1 | . | CASSEGGVGYGYTF | TGTGCCAGCAGTGAAGGAGGAGTGGGCTATGGCTACACCTTC
13 | TRBJ2-3 | . | TRBV6-5 | . | CASRITSTDTQYF | TGTGCCAGCAGGATAACTAGCACAGATACGCAGTATTTT
17 | TRBJ1-4 | . | TRBV4-3 | . | CASSHFLEQGQEEKLFF | TGCGCCAGCAGCCACTTCCTGGAGCAGGGCCAGGAGGAAAAACTGTTTTTT
15 | TRBJ2-2 | . | TRBV6-5 | TRBD2 | CASSLAGVGTGELFF | TGTGCCAGCAGTCTAGCGGGGGTCGGGACCGGGGAGCTGTTTTTT
14 | TRBJ2-3 | . | TRBV10-3 | TRBD2 | CAISETSGTDTQYF | TGTGCCATCAGTGAGACTAGCGGTACAGATACGCAGTATTTT
12 | TRBJ1-5 | . | TRBV10-3 | . | CAISRGDQPQHF | TGTGCCATCTCAAGGGGAGATCAGCCCCAGCATTTT
17 | TRBJ1-3 | . | TRBV4-2 | TRBD1 | CASSQDFQGAGGNTIYF | TGTGCCAGCAGCCAGGACTTCCAGGGGGCGGGTGGAAACACCATATATTTT
13 | TRBJ1-1 | . | TRBV11-1 | . | CASAGQPNTEAFF | TGTGCCAGCGCAGGACAACCGAACACTGAAGCTTTCTTT
16 | TRBJ1-3 | . | TRBV7-9 | . | CASSPLGQSSGNTIYF | TGTGCCAGCAGCCCTCTCGGACAGAGCTCTGGAAACACCATATATTTT
14 | TRBJ2-2 | . | TRBV7-9 | . | CASSLVPQSGELFF | TGTGCCAGCAGCTTAGTCCCCCAGTCCGGGGAGCTGTTTTTT
14 | TRBJ1-1 | . | TRBV19 | . | CASSRKSLNTEAFF | TGTGCCAGTAGCCGGAAGAGTCTGAACACTGAAGCTTTCTTT
13 | TRBJ2-7 | . | TRBV6-5 | . | CAISDSSDYEQYF | TGTGCCATCAGTGACTCCTCAGACTACGAGCAGTACTTC
15 | TRBJ1-1 | . | TRBV19 | . | CASSMRLLLNTEAFF | TGTGCCAGTAGTATGCGACTGCTATTGAACACTGAAGCTTTCTTT
14 | TRBJ1-2 | . | TRBV18 | TRBD1 | CASSLQTGSYGYTF | TGTGCCAGCTCACTACAGACAGGGAGCTATGGCTACACCTTC
15 | TRBJ1-6 | . | TRBV9 | . | CASSVDLQGNSPLHF | TGTGCCAGCAGCGTAGATCTGCAGGGGAATTCACCCCTCCACTTT
14 | TRBJ2-5 | . | TRBV2 | . | CASGKVMNQETQYF | TGTGCCAGCGGTAAGGTGATGAACCAAGAGACCCAGTACTTC
12 | TRBJ1-2 | . | TRBV29-1 | TRBD1 | CSVVGTVLGYTF | TGCAGCGTTGTGGGGACAGTACTTGGCTACACCTTC
13 | TRBJ1-1 | . | TRBV18 | . | CASSPRSGPEAFF | TGTGCCAGCTCACCCAGGTCCGGCCCTGAAGCTTTCTTT
16 | TRBJ1-4 | . | TRBV5-1 | . | CASSLETIGVNEKLFF | TGCGCCAGCAGCCTCGAAACCATAGGGGTAAATGAAAAACTGTTTTTT
13 | TRBJ1-5 | . | TRBV19 | TRBD1 | CASGQGINQPQHF | TGTGCCAGCGGACAGGGAATTAATCAGCCCCAGCATTTT
13 | TRBJ1-1 | . | TRBV5-1 | . | CASSLQGNTEAFF | TGCGCCAGCAGCTTGCAAGGGAATACTGAAGCTTTCTTT
13 | TRBJ1-2 | few | TRBV7-9 | TRBD1 | CASSRDSDYGYTF | TGTGCCAGCAGCAGGGACAGTGACTATGGCTACACCTTC
14 | TRBJ1-1 | . | TRBV5-1 | . | CASSGGPVSDEAFF | TGCGCCAGCAGCGGGGGACCGGTATCAGATGAAGCTTTCTTT
14 | TRBJ2-5 | . | TRBV4-3 | . | CASSQDQGQETQYF | TGCGCCAGCAGCCAAGATCAAGGACAAGAGACCCAGTACTTC
16 | TRBJ1-1 | many | TRBV12-5 | . | CASGLGDTLGNTEAFF | TGTGCTAGTGGTTTGGGGGATACCCTCGGGAACACTGAAGCTTTCTTT
15 | TRBJ2-2 | . | TRBV11-3 | TRBD1 | CASSLGQGNTGELFF | TGTGCCAGCAGCCTCGGACAGGGCAACACCGGGGAGCTGTTTTTT
14 | TRBJ1-6 | . | TRBV7-3 | TRBD1 | CASSSGTENSPLHF | TGTGCCAGCAGCTCCGGGACAGAGAATTCACCCCTCCACTTT